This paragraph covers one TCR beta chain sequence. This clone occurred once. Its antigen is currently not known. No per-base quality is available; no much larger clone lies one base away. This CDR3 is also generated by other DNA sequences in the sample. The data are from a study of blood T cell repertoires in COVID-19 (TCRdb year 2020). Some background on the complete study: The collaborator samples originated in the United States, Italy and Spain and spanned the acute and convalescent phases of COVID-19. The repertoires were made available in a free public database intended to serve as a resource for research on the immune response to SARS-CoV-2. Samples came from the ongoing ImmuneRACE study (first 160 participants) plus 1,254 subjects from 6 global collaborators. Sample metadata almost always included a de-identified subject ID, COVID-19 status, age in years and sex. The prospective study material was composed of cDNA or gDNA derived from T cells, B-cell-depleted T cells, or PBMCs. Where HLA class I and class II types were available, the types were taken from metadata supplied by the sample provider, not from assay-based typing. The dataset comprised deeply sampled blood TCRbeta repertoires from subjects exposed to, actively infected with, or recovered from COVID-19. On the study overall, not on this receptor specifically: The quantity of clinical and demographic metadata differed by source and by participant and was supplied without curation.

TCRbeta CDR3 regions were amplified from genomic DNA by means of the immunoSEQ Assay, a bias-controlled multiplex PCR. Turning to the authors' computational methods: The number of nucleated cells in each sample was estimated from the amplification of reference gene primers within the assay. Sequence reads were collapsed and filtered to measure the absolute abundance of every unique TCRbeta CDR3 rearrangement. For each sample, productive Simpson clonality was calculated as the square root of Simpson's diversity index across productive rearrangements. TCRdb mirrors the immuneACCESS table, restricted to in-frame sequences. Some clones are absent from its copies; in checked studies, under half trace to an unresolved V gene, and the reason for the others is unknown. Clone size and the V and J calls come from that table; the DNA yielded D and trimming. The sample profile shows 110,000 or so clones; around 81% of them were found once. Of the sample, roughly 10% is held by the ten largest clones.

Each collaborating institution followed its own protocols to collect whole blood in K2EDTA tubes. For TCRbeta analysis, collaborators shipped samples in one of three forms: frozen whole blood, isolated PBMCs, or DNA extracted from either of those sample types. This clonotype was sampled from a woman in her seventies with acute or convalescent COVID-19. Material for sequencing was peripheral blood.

The CDR3 loop reads CASSYRGSSGNTIYF. The DNA is TGTGCCAGCAGTTACCGGGGGAGTTCTGGAAACACCATATATTTT. Rearrangement joined TRBV6-5 to TRBJ1-3; matching of 5 bases hints at TRBD1 as the D gene. The germline V gene encodes CDR1 MNHEY and CDR2 SVGAGI. Trimming takes 2 bases from V and 1 base from J, and the germline ends sit 9 bases apart. CDR3 length: 15 amino acids, cysteine to phenylalanine. The DNA shown is the 45-base CDR3, in frame from base 1.